This TCR beta chain originates from a study of technical replicates of blood from several donors (dated by TCRdb to 2015 to 2018). Relative to germline, V is 2 bases shorter and J is 2 bases shorter, with 4 bases between their ends. Measured from the cysteine to the phenylalanine, the CDR3 is 13 residues long. Just CDR3 DNA is preserved here, 39 bases in frame from base 1. Sequences SGHNT (CDR1) and YYREEE (CDR2) are obtained from the germline V gene (reference sequence). On this clone itself: Its antigen specificity is not known. Base qualities were left out, and no much larger clone turns up one base away.

The library was made by the immunoSEQ multiplex PCR assay. Sourced from immuneACCESS, this table was stored by TCRdb with only in-frame sequences that have V and J called. A share of the clones is absent; for the studies checked, an unresolved V gene accounts for under half, and the remainder has no known explanation. The sample table holds fewer than 90,000 clones, of which 95% to 97% were seen once. Approximately 0.2% of the sample lies in the top ten. This TCR was recovered from a human donor in good health. The sequenced sample consisted of T cells isolated from PBMCs. The receptor chain draws on TRBV5-4 and TRBJ2-2, with the identity of the D gene unclear. The bases read TGTGCCAGCAGCTTCCAAAACACCGGGGAGCTGTTTTTT. Its translation reads: CASSFQNTGELFF.